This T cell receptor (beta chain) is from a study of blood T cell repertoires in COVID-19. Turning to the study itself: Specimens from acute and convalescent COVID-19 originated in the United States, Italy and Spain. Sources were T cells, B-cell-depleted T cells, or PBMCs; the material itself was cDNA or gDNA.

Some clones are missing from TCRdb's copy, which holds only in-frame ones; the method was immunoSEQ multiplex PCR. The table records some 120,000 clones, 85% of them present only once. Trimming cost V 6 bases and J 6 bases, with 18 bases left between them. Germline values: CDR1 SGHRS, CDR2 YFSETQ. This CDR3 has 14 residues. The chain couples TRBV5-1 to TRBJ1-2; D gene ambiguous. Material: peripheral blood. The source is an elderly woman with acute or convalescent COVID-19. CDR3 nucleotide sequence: TGCGCCAGCATTAACCCGGGAGCTGCTAATGGCTACACCTTC. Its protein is CASINPGAANGYTF.